The present entry profiles one T cell receptor (beta chain) with its context. CDR1 and CDR2 (germline): SNHLY, FYNNEI. The CDR3 loop spans 11 amino acids. V was cut by 6 bases and J by 8 bases, with 10 bases left in between. This entry belongs to a study of blood T cell repertoires in COVID-19. TCRdb's table, derived via immunoSEQ multiplex PCR, lists solely in-frame clones and lacks some. Seen here are approximately 150,000 clones, approximately 88% observed once, and the top ten hold 5.2%. This clonotype was sampled from a man aged 70 or older who had been exposed to COVID-19. Material: PBMCs or T cells enriched from blood (not recorded which). The chain uses TRBV2 and TRBJ1-2; the D is unclear. The CDR3 here is CASRELEGYTF. In nucleotides, the CDR3 is TGTGCCAGCAGGGAGCTTGAGGGCTACACCTTC.